This T cell receptor (beta chain) was sequenced in a study of shared clonotypes between healthy human individuals. Study-level information: Per donor, three plates held CD4 naive cells, three held CD4 memory, two held CD8 naive and one held CD8 memory.

The CDR3 covers 15 residues. CDR1 and CDR2 from the germline V gene are SGHDN and FVKESK. V lost 5 bases to trimming and J lost 3 bases, with 17 bases between them. Worth noting for this clone: Its specificity is unknown.

Findings and limits, study-wide: Relative to clonotypes present in all four donors, those not shared had lower generation probabilities.

Sorted subsets were amplified in replicate PCRs using about 200 ng DNA, about 30,000 T cell genomes. Repertoires were generated with immunoSEQ multiplex PCR, while TCRdb's copy carries only in-frame clones and drops some. Of 600,000 to 750,000 clones in the sample, about 90% are singletons; the top ten hold 30% to 35%. This receptor was taken from a man younger than 35 in good health. Some clones in this sample may be carry-over from other donors' samples. V and J are TRBV14 and TRBJ2-7; D remains ambiguous. The specimen was memory CD8+ T cells from PBMCs. Subset described: CD45RO+ cells pooled with CCR7-negative TemRA cells. CDR3 sequence (DNA): TGTGCCAGCAGCTCCAGGCCCACGCTACTCTACGAGCAGTACTTC. This codes for CASSSRPTLLYEQYF. The full variable domain, completed using reference TRBV14 and TRBJ2-7, is EAGVTQFPSHSVIEKGQTVTLRCDPISGHDNLYWYRRVMGKEIKFLLHFVKESKQDESGMPNNRFLAERTGGTYSTLKVQPAELEDSGVYFCASSSRPTLLYEQYFGPGTRLTVT.